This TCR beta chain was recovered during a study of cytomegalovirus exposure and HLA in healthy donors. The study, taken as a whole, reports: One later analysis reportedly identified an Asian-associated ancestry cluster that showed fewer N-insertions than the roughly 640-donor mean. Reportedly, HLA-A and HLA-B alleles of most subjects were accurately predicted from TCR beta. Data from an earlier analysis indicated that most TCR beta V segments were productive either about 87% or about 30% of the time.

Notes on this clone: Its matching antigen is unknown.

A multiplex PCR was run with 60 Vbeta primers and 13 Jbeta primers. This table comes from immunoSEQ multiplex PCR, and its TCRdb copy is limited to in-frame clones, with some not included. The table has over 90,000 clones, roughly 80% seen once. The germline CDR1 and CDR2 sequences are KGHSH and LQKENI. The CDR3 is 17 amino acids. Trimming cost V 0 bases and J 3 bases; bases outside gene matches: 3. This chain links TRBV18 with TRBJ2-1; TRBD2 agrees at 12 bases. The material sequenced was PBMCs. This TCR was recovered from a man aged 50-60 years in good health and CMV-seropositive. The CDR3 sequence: CASSPPRLAGDYNEQFF. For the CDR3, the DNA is TGTGCCAGCTCACCACCGCGACTAGCGGGAGACTACAATGAGCAGTTCTTC.